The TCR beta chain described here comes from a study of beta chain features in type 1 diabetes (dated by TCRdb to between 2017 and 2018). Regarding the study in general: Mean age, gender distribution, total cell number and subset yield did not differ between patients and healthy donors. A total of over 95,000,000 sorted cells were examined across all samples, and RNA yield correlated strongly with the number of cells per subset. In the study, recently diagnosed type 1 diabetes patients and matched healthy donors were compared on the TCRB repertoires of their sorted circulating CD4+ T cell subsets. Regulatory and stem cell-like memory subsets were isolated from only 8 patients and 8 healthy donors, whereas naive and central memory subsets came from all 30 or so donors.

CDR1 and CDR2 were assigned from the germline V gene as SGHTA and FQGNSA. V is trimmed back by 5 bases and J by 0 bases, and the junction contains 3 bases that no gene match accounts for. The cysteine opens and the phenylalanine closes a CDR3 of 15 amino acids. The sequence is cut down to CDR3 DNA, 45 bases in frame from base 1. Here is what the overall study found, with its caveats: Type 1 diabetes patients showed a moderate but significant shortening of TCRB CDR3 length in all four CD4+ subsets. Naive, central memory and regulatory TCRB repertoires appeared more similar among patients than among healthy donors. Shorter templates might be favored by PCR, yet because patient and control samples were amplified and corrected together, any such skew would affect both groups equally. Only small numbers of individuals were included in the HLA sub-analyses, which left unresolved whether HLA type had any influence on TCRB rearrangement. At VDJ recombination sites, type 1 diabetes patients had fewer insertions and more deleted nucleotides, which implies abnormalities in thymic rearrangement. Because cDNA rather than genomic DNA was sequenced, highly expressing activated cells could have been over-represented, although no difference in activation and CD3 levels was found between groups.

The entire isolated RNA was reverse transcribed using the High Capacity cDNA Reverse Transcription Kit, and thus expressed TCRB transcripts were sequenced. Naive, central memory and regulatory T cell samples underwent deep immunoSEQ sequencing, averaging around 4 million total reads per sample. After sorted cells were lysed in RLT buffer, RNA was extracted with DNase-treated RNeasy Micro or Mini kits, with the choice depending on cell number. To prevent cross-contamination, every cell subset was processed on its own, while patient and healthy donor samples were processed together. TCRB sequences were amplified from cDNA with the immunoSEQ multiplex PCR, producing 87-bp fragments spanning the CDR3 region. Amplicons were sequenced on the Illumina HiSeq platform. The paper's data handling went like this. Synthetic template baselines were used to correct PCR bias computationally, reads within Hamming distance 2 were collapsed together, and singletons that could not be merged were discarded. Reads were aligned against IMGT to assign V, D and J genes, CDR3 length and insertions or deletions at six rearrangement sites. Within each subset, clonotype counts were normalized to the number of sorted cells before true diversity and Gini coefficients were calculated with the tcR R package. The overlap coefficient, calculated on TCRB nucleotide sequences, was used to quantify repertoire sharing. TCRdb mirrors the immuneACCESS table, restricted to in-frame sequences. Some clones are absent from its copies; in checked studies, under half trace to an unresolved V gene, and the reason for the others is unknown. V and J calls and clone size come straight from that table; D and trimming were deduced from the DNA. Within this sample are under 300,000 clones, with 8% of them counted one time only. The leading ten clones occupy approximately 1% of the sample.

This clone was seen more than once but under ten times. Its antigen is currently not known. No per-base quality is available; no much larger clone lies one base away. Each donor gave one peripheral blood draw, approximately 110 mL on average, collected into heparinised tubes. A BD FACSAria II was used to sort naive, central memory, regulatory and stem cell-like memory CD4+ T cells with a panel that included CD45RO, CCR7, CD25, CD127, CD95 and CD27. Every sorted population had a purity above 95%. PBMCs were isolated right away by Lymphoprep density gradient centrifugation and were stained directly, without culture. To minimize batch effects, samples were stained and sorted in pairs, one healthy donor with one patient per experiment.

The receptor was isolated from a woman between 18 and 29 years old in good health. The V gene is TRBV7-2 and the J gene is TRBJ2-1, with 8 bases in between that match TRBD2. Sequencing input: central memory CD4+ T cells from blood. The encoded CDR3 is CASSPLAGSYNEQFF. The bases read TGTGCCAGCAGCCCGCTAGCGGGCTCCTACAATGAGCAGTTCTTC.